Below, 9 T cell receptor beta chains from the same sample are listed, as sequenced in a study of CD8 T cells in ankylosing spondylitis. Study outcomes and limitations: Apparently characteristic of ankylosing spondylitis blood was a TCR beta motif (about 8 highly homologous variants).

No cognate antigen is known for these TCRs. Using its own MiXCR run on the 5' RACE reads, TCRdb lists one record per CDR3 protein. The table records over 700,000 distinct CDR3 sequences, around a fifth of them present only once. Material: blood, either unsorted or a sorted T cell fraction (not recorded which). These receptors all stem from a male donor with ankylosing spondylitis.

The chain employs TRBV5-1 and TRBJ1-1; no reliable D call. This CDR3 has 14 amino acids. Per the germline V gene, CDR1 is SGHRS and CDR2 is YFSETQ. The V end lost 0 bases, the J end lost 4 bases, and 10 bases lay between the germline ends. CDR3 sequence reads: CASSLEDWLTEAFF. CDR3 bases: TGCGCCAGCAGCTTGGAGGACTGGCTCACTGAAGCTTTCTTT.

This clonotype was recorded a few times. CDR3: CASSQDMGSAYEQYF. The CDR3 DNA sequence: TGCGCCAGCAGCCAAGATATGGGCTCGGCCTACGAGCAGTACTTC. The rearrangement uses TRBV4-1 and TRBJ2-7; D gene ambiguous. Germline assignment: CDR1 MGHRA and CDR2 YSYEKL. CDR3 length equals 15 residues. V lost 0 bases and J 2 bases, leaving 11 bases between the germline ends.

The CDR3 region is CASSVLSYEQYF. CDR3 nucleotides: TGTGCCAGCAGCGTTCTTTCCTACGAGCAGTACTTC. The gene calls are TRBV5-6 and TRBJ2-7; D gene ambiguous. The CDR3 runs 12 residues. Germline CDR1 and CDR2: SGHDT and YYEEEE. Trimming removed 4 bases at V and 1 base at J, with 6 bases between.

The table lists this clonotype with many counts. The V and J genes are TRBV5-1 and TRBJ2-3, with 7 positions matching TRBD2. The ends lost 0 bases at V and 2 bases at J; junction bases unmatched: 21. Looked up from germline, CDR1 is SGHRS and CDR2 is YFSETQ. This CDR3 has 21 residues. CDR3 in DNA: TGCGCCAGCAGCTTGGCAGTAGGGGTCAGCGGGAAAGGGATATACACAGATACGCAGTATTTT. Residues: CASSLAVGVSGKGIYTDTQYF.

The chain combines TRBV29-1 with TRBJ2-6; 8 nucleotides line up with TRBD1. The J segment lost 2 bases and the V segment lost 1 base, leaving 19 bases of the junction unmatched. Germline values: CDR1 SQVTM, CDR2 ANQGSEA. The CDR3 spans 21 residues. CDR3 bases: TGCAGCGTTGAAGTAGGGAGACAGGGGCTTGGGGGTGCTCCTGGGGCCAACGTCCTGACTTTC. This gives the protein CSVEVGRQGLGGAPGANVLTF.

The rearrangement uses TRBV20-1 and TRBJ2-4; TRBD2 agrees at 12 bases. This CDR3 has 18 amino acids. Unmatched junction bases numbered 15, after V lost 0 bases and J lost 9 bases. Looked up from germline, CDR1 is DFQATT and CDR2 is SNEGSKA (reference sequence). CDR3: CSARDLSGTSGPQGIQYF. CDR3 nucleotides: TGCAGTGCTAGAGACCTGTCCGGGACTAGCGGGCCCCAGGGCATTCAGTACTTC.

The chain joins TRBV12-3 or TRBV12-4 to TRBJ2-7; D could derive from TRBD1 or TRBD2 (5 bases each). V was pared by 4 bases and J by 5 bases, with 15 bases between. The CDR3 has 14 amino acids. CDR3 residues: CASSSWDLGHEQYF. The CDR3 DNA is TGTGCCAGCAGTTCCTGGGACCTTGGCCACGAGCAGTACTTC.

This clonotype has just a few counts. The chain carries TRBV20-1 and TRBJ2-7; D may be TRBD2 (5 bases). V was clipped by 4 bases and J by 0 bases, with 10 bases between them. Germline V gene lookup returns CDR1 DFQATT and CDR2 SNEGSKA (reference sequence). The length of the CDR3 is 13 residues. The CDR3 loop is CSATRDTSYEQYF. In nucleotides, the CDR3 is TGCAGTGCTACACGGGATACCTCCTACGAGCAGTACTTC.

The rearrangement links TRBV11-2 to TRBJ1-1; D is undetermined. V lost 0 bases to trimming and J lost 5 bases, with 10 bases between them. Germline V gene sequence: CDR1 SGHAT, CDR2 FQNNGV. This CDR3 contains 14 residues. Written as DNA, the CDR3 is TGTGCCAGCAGCTTAGATCGGGGTACTACTGAAGCTTTCTTT. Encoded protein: CASSLDRGTTEAFF.